This T cell receptor (beta chain) derives from a study of tumour-infiltrating T cells in Burkitt lymphoma. Repertoires were generated with immunoSEQ multiplex PCR, while TCRdb's copy carries only in-frame clones and drops some. The data show 13,000 or so clones, with 65% to 90% seen just once and approximately 1.5% held by the top ten. This clone was seen only a few times. The CDR3 is 12 residues long. Germline V gene lookup returns CDR1 SEHNR and CDR2 FQNEAQ (reference sequence). V gave up 1 base and J gave up 13 bases; unmatched junction bases: 4. The gene calls are TRBV7-9 and TRBJ1-1; 9 bases align to TRBD1. This sequence originates from a human donor with diffuse large B-cell lymphoma. Sequenced sample: tumor tissue. CDR3 bases: TGTGCCAGCAGCTTAGGGGACAGGGTGGTTTTCTTT. Amino acids: CASSLGDRVVFF.